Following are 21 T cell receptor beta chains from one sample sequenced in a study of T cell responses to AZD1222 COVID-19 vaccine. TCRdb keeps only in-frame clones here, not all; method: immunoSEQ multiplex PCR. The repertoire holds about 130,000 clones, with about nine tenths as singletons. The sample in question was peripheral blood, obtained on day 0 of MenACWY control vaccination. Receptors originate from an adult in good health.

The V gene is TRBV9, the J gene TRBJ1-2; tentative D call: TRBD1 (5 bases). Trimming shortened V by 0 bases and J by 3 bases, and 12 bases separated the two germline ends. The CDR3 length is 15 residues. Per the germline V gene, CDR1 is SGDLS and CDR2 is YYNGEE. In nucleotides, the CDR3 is TGTGCCAGCAGCGTAGGAGGGGAGACAGACTATGGCTACACCTTC. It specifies CASSVGGETDYGYTF.

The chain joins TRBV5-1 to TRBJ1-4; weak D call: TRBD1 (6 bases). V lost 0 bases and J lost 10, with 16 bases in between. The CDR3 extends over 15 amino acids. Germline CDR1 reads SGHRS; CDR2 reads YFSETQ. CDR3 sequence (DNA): TGCGCCAGCAGCTTGGTCGGTCCAGGGGACGCAAAACTGTTTTTT. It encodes CASSLVGPGDAKLFF. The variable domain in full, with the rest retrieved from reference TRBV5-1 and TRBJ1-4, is KAGVTQTPRYLIKTRGQQVTLSCSPISGHRSVSWYQQTPGQGLQFLFEYFSETQRNKGNFPGRFSGRQFSNSRSEMNVSTLELGDSALYLCASSLVGPGDAKLFFGSGTQLSVL.

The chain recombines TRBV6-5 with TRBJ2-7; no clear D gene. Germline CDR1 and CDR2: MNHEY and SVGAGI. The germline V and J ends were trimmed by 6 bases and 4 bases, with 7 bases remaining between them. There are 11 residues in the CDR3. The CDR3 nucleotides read TGTGCCAGCAGAGGCCGTTACGAGCAGTACTTC. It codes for CASRGRYEQYF.

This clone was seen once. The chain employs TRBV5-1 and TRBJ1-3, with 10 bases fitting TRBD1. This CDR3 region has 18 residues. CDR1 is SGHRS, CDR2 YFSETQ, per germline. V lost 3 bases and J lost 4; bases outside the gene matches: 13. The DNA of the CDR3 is TGCGCCAGCAGCTCGAACACGGACAGGGGGGAACGGGGAAACACCATATATTTT. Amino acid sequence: CASSSNTDRGERGNTIYF.

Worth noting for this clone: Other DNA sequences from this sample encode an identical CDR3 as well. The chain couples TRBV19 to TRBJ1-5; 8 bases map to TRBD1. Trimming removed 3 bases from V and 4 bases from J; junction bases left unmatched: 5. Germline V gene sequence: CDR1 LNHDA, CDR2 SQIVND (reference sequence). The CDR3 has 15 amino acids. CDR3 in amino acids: CASSIQGAGNQPQHF. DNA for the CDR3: TGTGCCAGTAGTATTCAGGGGGCGGGGAATCAGCCCCAGCATTTT.

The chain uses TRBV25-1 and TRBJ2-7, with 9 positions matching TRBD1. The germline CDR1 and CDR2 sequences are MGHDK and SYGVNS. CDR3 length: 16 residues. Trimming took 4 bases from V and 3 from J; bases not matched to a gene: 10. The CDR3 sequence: CASSGVTPGQGYEQYF. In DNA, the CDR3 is TGTGCCAGCAGTGGAGTGACCCCGGGACAGGGCTACGAGCAGTACTTC.

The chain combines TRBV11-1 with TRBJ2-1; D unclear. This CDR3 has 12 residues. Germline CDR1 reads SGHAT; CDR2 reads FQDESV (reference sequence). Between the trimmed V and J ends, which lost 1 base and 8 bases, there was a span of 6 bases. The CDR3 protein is CASSLGADEQFF. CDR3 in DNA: TGTGCCAGCAGCTTAGGGGCGGATGAGCAGTTCTTC. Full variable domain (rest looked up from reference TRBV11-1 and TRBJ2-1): EAEVAQSPRYKITEKSQAVAFWCDPISGHATLYWYRQILGQGPELLVQFQDESVVDDSQLPKDRFSAERLKGVDSTLKIQPAELGDSAMYLCASSLGADEQFFGPGTRLTVL.

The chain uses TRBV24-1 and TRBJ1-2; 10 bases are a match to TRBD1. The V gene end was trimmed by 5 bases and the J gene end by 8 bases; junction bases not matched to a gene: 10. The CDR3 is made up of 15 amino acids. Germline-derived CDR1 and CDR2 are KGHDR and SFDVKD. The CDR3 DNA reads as TGTGCCACCAGTGCCCCCGGGACAGGGGATCGGGGCTACACCTTC. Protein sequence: CATSAPGTGDRGYTF.

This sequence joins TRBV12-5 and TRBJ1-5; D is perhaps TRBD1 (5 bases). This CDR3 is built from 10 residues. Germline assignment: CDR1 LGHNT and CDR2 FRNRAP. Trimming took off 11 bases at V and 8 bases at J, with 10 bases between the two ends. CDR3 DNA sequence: TGTGCTGGGGGAATCAAGCCCCAGCATTTT. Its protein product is CAGGIKPQHF.

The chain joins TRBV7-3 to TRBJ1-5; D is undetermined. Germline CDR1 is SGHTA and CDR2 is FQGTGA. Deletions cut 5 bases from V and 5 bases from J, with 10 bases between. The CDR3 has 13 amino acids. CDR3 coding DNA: TGTGCCAGCAGCGCGACACCGGATCAGCCCCAGCATTTT. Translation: CASSATPDQPQHF. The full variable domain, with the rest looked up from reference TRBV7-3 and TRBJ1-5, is GAGVSQTPSNKVTEKGKYVELRCDPISGHTALYWYRQSLGQGPEFLIYFQGTGAADDSGLPNDRFFAVRPEGSVSTLKIQRTERGDSAVYLCASSATPDQPQHFGDGTRLSIL.

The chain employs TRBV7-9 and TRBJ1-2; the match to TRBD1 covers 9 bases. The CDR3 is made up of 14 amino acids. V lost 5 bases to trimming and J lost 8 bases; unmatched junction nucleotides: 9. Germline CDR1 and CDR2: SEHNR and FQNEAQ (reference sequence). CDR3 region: CASSTGTGGEGYTF. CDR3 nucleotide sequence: TGTGCCAGCAGCACCGGCACAGGGGGCGAAGGCTACACCTTC.

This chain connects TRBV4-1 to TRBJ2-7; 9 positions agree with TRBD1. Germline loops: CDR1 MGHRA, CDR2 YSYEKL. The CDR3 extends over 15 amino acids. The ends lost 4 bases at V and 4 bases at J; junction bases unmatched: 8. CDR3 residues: CASSPQGTGLYEQYF. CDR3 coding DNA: TGCGCCAGCAGCCCCCAGGGGACAGGGCTATACGAGCAGTACTTC.

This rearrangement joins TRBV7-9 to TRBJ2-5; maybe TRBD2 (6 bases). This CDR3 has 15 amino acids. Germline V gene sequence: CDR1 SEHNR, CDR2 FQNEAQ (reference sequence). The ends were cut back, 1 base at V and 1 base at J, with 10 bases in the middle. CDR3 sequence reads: CASSLVTGLQETQYF. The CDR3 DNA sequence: TGTGCCAGCAGCTTAGTGACGGGACTCCAAGAGACCCAGTACTTC.

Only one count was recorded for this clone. As DNA, the CDR3 is TGCGCCAGCAGCCAGAGTATCCGGACAGGGGCTTACTATGGCTACACCTTC. Amino acids: CASSQSIRTGAYYGYTF. J is TRBJ1-2 and V is TRBV4-1, with TRBD1 matching 9 bases. The trim removed 3 bases at V and 3 bases at J, leaving 11 bases unmatched. CDR1 MGHRA and CDR2 YSYEKL come from the germline V gene. The CDR3 runs to 17 residues.

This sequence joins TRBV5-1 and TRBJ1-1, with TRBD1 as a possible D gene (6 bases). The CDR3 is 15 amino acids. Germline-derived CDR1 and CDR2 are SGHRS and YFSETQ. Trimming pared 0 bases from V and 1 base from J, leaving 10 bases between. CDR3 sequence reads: CASSLDRGPNTEAFF. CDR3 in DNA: TGCGCCAGCAGCTTGGATCGGGGGCCGAACACTGAAGCTTTCTTT.

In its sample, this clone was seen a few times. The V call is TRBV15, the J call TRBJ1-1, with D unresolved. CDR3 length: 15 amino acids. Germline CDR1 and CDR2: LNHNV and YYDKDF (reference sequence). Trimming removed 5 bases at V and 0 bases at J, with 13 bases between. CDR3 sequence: CATSDRAVMNTEAFF. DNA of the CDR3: TGTGCCACCAGCGATCGGGCCGTAATGAACACTGAAGCTTTCTTT.

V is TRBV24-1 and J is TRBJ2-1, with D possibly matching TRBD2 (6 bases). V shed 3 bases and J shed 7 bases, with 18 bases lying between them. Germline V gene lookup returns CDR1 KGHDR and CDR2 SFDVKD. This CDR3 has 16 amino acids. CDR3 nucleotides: TGTGCCACCAGTGATCCTACTAGCCGACGGGAAAATGAGCAGTTCTTC. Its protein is CATSDPTSRRENEQFF.

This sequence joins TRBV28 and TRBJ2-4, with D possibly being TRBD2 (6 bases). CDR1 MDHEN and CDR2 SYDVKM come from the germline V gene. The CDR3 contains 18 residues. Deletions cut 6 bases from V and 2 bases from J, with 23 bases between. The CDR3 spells CASSPLRVGRGTKNIQYF. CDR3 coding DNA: TGTGCCAGCAGCCCCTTACGTGTTGGGCGGGGAACCAAAAACATTCAGTACTTC.

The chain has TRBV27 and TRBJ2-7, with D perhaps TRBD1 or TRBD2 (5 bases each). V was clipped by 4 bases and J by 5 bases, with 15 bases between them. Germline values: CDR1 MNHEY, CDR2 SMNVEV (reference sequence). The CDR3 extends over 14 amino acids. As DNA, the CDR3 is TGTGCCAGCAGTTCCTCCGGGACCTCTCACGAGCAGTACTTC. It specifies CASSSSGTSHEQYF.

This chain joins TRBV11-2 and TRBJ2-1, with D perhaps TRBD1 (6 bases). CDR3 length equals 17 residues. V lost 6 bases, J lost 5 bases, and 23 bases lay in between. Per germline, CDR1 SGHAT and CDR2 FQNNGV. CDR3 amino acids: CASSTEGYRDGNNEQFF. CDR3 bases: TGTGCCAGCAGTACCGAGGGGTACAGGGACGGTAACAATGAGCAGTTCTTC.

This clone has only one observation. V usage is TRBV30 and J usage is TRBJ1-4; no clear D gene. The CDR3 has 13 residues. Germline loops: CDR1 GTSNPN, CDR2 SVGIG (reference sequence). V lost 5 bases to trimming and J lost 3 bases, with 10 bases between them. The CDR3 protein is CAWGRVPNEKLFF. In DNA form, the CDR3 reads TGTGCCTGGGGTCGGGTGCCTAATGAAAAACTGTTTTTT.